This T cell receptor beta chain comes out of a study of blood T cell repertoires in COVID-19. Whole-study context: Samples taken during acute and convalescent COVID-19 were collected in the United States, Italy and Spain.

Sequenced by immunoSEQ multiplex PCR; TCRdb stores in-frame clones only, minus some. Of roughly 120,000 clones in the sample, 84% were seen once. This CDR3 is built from 17 residues. Germline-derived CDR1 and CDR2 are ENHRY and SYGVKD. Germline trimming cut 7 bases from V and 7 bases from J; bases unmatched to any gene: 10. The sequenced sample was peripheral blood. This clonotype was sampled from a woman of 80 years or more with active or convalescent COVID-19. V and J are TRBV10-3 and TRBJ2-1; TRBD2 aligns across 16 bases. The CDR3 reads CAIKGEGLAGGQNEQFF. The DNA of the CDR3 is TGTGCCATCAAGGGGGAGGGACTAGCGGGAGGGCAAAATGAGCAGTTCTTC.